The 23 T cell receptor beta chains below all came from one sample that was sequenced in a study of blood T cell repertoires in COVID-19. Profiling relied on immunoSEQ multiplex PCR, and the TCRdb table lists in-frame clones only, not all of them. The repertoire includes about 150,000 clones, over 75% of them detected once, and roughly 14% sits in the top ten. The specimen was peripheral blood. These receptors were collected from a woman in her 40s with acute or convalescent COVID-19.

The CDR3 sequence: CASSWGVSAGEQYF. The DNA for the CDR3 is TGTGCCAGCAGCTGGGGGGTCTCGGCAGGGGAGCAGTACTTC. The chain is built from TRBV5-4 and TRBJ2-7; possible D gene TRBD2, 6 bases. The CDR3 totals 14 residues. Germline CDR1 reads SGHNT; CDR2 reads YYREEE (reference sequence). The germline V and J ends were trimmed by 3 bases and 7 bases, with 17 bases remaining between them.

V and J are TRBV6-5 and TRBJ1-3; 9 positions match TRBD1. Germline trimming cut 6 bases from V and 4 bases from J; bases unmatched to any gene: 4. The germline V gene has CDR1 MNHEY and CDR2 SVGAGI. The CDR3 extends over 14 amino acids. CDR3 nucleotides: TGTGCCAGCAGCGGAGGGACAGGGGGAAACACCATATATTTT. It encodes CASSGGTGGNTIYF.

V gene TRBV19 combines with J gene TRBJ1-2; 10 bases are a match to TRBD1. CDR1 is LNHDA, CDR2 SQIVND, per germline (reference sequence). The J segment lost 2 bases and the V segment lost 6 bases, leaving 3 bases of the junction unmatched. CDR3 length: 14 amino acids. CDR3 sequence reads: CASRRTGGNYGYTF. The CDR3 region has the DNA TGTGCCAGTAGGAGGACAGGGGGAAACTATGGCTACACCTTC.

The genes are TRBV6-1 and TRBJ2-7; D possibly corresponds to TRBD2 (5 bases). Germline lookup yields CDR1 MNHNS and CDR2 SASEGT. The CDR3 loop spans 17 amino acids. Trimming took off 0 bases at V and 0 bases at J, with 15 bases between the two ends. Here the CDR3 DNA reads TGTGCCAGCAGTGAAGCGCCTGGACTTATAAGCTCCTACGAGCAGTACTTC. Encoded protein: CASSEAPGLISSYEQYF.

This sequence joins TRBV6-4 and TRBJ2-3; 9 bases match TRBD2. The V and J ends lost 4 bases and 4 bases, in that order; junction bases with no gene match: 9. Germline V gene lookup returns CDR1 MRHNA and CDR2 SNTAGT. The length of the CDR3 is 16 residues. CDR3 nucleotides: TGTGCCAGCAGTGCAGCGGGGGGCCTGTTCGCAGATACGCAGTATTTT. Translation gives CASSAAGGLFADTQYF.

The rearrangement joins TRBV28 to TRBJ2-1; D perhaps matches TRBD1 (6 bases). V was clipped by 6 bases and J by 3 bases, with 15 bases between them. This CDR3 region has 15 residues. Germline-derived CDR1 and CDR2 are MDHEN and SYDVKM. The DNA for the CDR3 is TGTGCCAGCAGCCCCCGGGACACCGTCTACAATGAGCAGTTCTTC. It encodes CASSPRDTVYNEQFF.

This clone was seen only a few times. This sequence joins TRBV7-3 and TRBJ1-6, with TRBD1 matching 11 bases. Germline lookup yields CDR1 SGHTA and CDR2 FQGTGA. This CDR3 contains 13 residues. V shed 5 bases and J 12 bases; nucleotides not matched to a gene: 3. The CDR3 region has the DNA TGTGCCAGCAGCCCCGGGACAGGGGGACCCCTCCACTTT. This sequence encodes CASSPGTGGPLHF.

The gene calls are TRBV11-3 and TRBJ1-2; the D is unclear. Germline assignment: CDR1 SGHNT and CDR2 YENEEA. Between the trimmed V and J ends, which lost 8 bases and 0 bases, there was a span of 13 bases. The length of the CDR3 is 14 residues. CDR3 sequence reads: CASRRREANYGYTF. CDR3 nucleotides: TGTGCCAGCCGCCGGAGGGAGGCTAACTATGGCTACACCTTC.

The chain recombines TRBV3-1 (or the pseudogene TRBV3-2) with TRBJ1-1; D call uncertain. Looked up from germline, CDR1 is LGHDT and CDR2 is YNNKEL (reference sequence). Trimming took off 1 base at V and 4 bases at J, with 10 bases between the two ends. The CDR3 contains 14 residues. CDR3 nucleotides: TGTGCCAGCAGCCAAGTGGAAGGGAGCACTGAAGCTTTCTTT. Its translation is CASSQVEGSTEAFF.

V usage is TRBV25-1 and J usage is TRBJ1-5; TRBD1 matches at 7 bases. The CDR3 is made up of 15 amino acids. V gave up 4 bases and J gave up 2 bases; unmatched junction bases: 5. The V gene's germline CDR1 is MGHDK and CDR2 SYGVNS. The CDR3 is CASSGGQVGNQPQHF. The CDR3 DNA follows: TGTGCCAGCAGTGGAGGACAGGTCGGCAATCAGCCCCAGCATTTT.

The CDR3 DNA follows: TGTGCCAGCTCCGGGGGGGTCGCCAATCAGCCCCAGCATTTT. It specifies CASSGGVANQPQHF. The chain joins TRBV28 to TRBJ1-5; D possibly corresponds to TRBD1 (5 bases). The length of the CDR3 is 14 residues. CDR1 is MDHEN and CDR2 is SYDVKM in the germline V gene. The germline V and J ends were trimmed by 8 bases and 3 bases, with 14 bases remaining between them.

The V and J genes are TRBV10-3 and TRBJ2-7, with D perhaps matching TRBD2 (6 bases). The ends were cut back, 2 bases at V and 3 bases at J, with 11 bases in the middle. CDR3 length: 14 residues. Germline loops: CDR1 ENHRY, CDR2 SYGVKD. In DNA, the CDR3 is TGTGCCATCAGTGAGGAAGGGACTTACTACGAGCAGTACTTC. Protein: CAISEEGTYYEQYF.

CDR3 sequence reads: CASSRLEYDTGGQPDTQYF. CDR3 nucleotide sequence: TGTGCCAGCAGCCGACTCGAATATGATACAGGGGGGCAACCAGATACGCAGTATTTT. The chain recombines TRBV6-6 with TRBJ2-3; TRBD1 matches 8 bases. Germline V gives CDR1 MNHNY, CDR2 SVGAGI (reference sequence). After removal of 6 bases from V and 4 bases from J, the junction contained 21 bases not matched to a gene. The CDR3 runs 19 residues.

The chain couples TRBV6-5 to TRBJ1-4, with D hard to call. V lost 0 bases to trimming and J lost 10 bases, with 12 bases between them. CDR1 and CDR2 (germline): MNHEY, SVGAGI. CDR3 length: 14 residues. The CDR3 protein is CASSYSIAEGKLFF. DNA of the CDR3: TGTGCCAGCAGTTACTCGATTGCCGAGGGAAAACTGTTTTTT.

The chain has TRBV5-4 and TRBJ1-2, with 9 bases matching TRBD1. In germline, CDR1 is SGHNT, CDR2 YYREEE (reference sequence). This CDR3 region has 15 residues. Germline trimming cut 3 bases from V and 5 bases from J; bases unmatched to any gene: 8. The CDR3 loop is CASSSGQGVGYGYTF. DNA of the CDR3: TGTGCCAGCAGCTCGGGACAGGGCGTAGGGTATGGCTACACCTTC. The full variable domain, completed using reference TRBV5-4 and TRBJ1-2, is ETGVTQSPTHLIKTRGQQVTLRCSSQSGHNTVSWYQQALGQGPQFIFQYYREEENGRGNFPPRFSGLQFPNYSSELNVNALELDDSALYLCASSSGQGVGYGYTFGSGTRLTVV.

The chain has TRBV25-1 and TRBJ1-2, with no clear D. In germline, CDR1 is MGHDK, CDR2 SYGVNS. The germline V and J ends were trimmed by 0 bases and 8 bases, with 10 bases remaining between them. The CDR3 spans 13 residues. Here the CDR3 reads CASSEYPSEGYTF. The CDR3 DNA is TGTGCCAGCAGTGAATACCCGAGTGAGGGCTACACCTTC.

Many counts were recorded for this clone. Other DNA sequences from this sample encode an identical CDR3 as well. The chain has TRBV18 and TRBJ2-1; 8 bases are shared with TRBD2. There are 16 residues in the CDR3. Looked up from germline, CDR1 is KGHSH and CDR2 is LQKENI. The V and J ends lost 0 bases and 6 bases, in that order; junction bases with no gene match: 7. The CDR3 is CASSPPSAGGGNEQFF. The CDR3 nucleotides are TGTGCCAGCTCACCACCCTCCGCGGGGGGCGGCAATGAGCAGTTCTTC.

This clone showed up many times. The chain couples TRBV3-1 (or the pseudogene TRBV3-2) to TRBJ1-2; 8 bases line up with TRBD1. Trimming at V came to 6 bases and at J to 4 bases, leaving 7 bases not matched to a gene. Germline CDR1 reads LGHDT; CDR2 reads YNNKEL (reference sequence). This CDR3 has 14 amino acids. The CDR3 DNA reads as TGTGCCAGCAGTCCTCGACAGGGGAGCTATGGCTACACCTTC. Its translation is CASSPRQGSYGYTF.

This chain connects TRBV28 to TRBJ2-3, with 7 bases that match TRBD2. Looked up from germline, CDR1 is MDHEN and CDR2 is SYDVKM. V gave up 6 bases and J gave up 3 bases; unmatched junction bases: 15. The CDR3 runs to 17 residues. This CDR3 reads CASRGSSDHGRTDTQYF. The CDR3 coding sequence is TGTGCCAGCAGGGGGAGTTCTGACCACGGGAGGACAGATACGCAGTATTTT.

In this sample, this clone turned up a few times. This chain connects TRBV13 to TRBJ2-7; TRBD2 might be the D (5 bases). CDR1 and CDR2 from the germline V gene are PRHDT and FYEKMQ (reference sequence). V lost 5 bases, J lost 5 bases, and 7 bases lay in between. The CDR3 contains 11 residues. CDR3 protein: CASSLGNEQYF. CDR3 coding DNA: TGTGCCAGCAGCCTCGGGAACGAGCAGTACTTC.

The chain carries TRBV18 and TRBJ2-1, with D possibly matching TRBD2 (5 bases). The germline gives CDR1 KGHSH, CDR2 LQKENI. The CDR3 is 15 amino acids. V was clipped by 2 bases and J by 5 bases, with 13 bases between them. Here the CDR3 DNA reads TGTGCCAGCTCACCATCGGTAGCGATTAACAATGAGCAGTTCTTC. Protein: CASSPSVAINNEQFF.

The chain joins TRBV6-5 to TRBJ1-4; 7 bases agree with TRBD1. The germline CDR1 and CDR2 sequences are MNHEY and SVGAGI. V shed 2 bases, J shed 7 bases, and the junction held 7 bases outside the gene matches. The CDR3 totals 15 residues. For the CDR3, the DNA is TGTGCCAGCAGTTACACGACAGGGCGGGGTGAAAAACTGTTTTTT. As protein: CASSYTTGRGEKLFF.

The V call is TRBV5-5, the J call TRBJ2-5, with 9 positions matching TRBD1. CDR3 length equals 16 residues. The germline V gene has CDR1 SGHKS and CDR2 YYEKEE (reference sequence). V shed 0 bases, J shed 4 bases, and the junction held 7 bases outside the gene matches. CDR3 protein: CASSLVSGQGVETQYF. In DNA form, the CDR3 reads TGTGCCAGCAGCTTGGTCTCGGGACAGGGCGTAGAGACCCAGTACTTC.